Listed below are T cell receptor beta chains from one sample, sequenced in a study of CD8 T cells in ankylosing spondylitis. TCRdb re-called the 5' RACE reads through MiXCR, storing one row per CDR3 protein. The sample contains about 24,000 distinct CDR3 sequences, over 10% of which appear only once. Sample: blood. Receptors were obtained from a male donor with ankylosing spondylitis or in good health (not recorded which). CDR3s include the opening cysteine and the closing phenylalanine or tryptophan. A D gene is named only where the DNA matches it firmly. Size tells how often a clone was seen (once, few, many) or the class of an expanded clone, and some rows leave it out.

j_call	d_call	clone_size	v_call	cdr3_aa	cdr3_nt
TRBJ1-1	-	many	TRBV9	CASTRNPDRNTEAFF	TGTGCCAGCACCCGAAACCCGGACAGGAACACTGAAGCTTTCTTT
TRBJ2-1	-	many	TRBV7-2	CASSLRSGGILGEDNEQFF	TGTGCCAGCAGCCTGCGGAGTGGCGGAATCCTAGGGGAGGACAATGAGCAGTTCTTC
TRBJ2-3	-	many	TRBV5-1	CASSLAPLGTDTQYF	TGCGCCAGCAGCTTAGCCCCGTTGGGCACAGATACGCAGTATTTT
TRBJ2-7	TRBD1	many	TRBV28	CATSRTGPYEQYF	TGTGCCACGTCCCGGACAGGGCCCTACGAGCAGTACTTC
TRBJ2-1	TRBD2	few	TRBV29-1	CSVVASGRNNEQFF	TGCAGCGTTGTTGCTAGCGGGAGAAACAATGAGCAGTTCTTC
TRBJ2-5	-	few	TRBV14	CASSQVRETQYF	TGTGCCAGCAGCCAAGTACGGGAGACCCAGTACTTC
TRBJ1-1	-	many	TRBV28	CASSHTEAFF	TGTGCCAGCTCTCACACTGAAGCTTTCTTT
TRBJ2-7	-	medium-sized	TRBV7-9	CASSLGRSGPEQYF	TGTGCCAGCAGCTTAGGGAGGTCCGGGCCGGAGCAGTACTTC
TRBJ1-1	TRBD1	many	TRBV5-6	CASSTGQVGNWPEAFF	TGTGCCAGCAGCACTGGACAGGTGGGCAACTGGCCTGAAGCTTTCTTT
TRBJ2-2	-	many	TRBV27	CASSHYLPGELFF	TGTGCCAGCAGTCATTACCTACCCGGGGAGCTGTTTTTT
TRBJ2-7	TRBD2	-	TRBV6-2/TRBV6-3	CASSYERDSYEQYF	TGTGCCAGCAGTTACGAGCGGGATTCCTACGAGCAGTACTTC
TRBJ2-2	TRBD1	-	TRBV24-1	CATSDFGTGGFAGELFF	TGTGCCACCAGTGATTTTGGGACAGGGGGCTTCGCCGGGGAGCTGTTTTTT
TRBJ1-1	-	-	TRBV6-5	CASSFQNTEAFF	TGTGCCAGCAGTTTCCAGAACACTGAAGCTTTCTTT
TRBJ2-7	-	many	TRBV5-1	CASSLVPGTTYEQYF	TGCGCCAGCAGCTTGGTGCCAGGGACGACCTACGAGCAGTACTTC
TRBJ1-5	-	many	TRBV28	CASTLGLSNQPQHF	TGTGCCAGCACTTTAGGGCTTAGCAATCAGCCCCAGCATTTT
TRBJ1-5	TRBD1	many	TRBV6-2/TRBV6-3	CASKTGTGGQPQHF	TGTGCCAGCAAAACGGGGACAGGGGGTCAGCCCCAGCATTTT
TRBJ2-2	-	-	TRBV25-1	CAWRQNTGELFF	TGTGCCTGGAGACAGAACACCGGGGAGCTGTTTTTT
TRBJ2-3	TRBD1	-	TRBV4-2	CASSQEHRGEADTQYF	TGTGCCAGCAGCCAAGAACACAGGGGAGAGGCAGATACGCAGTATTTT
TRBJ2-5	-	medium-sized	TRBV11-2	CASSPDGWTQYF	TGTGCCAGCAGCCCAGATGGATGGACCCAGTACTTC
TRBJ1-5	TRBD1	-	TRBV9	CASSEGAYQPQHF	TGTGCCAGCAGCGAGGGGGCCTATCAGCCCCAGCATTTT
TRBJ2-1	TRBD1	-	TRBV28	CASRRGTGLYNEQFF	TGTGCCAGCAGACGTGGGACAGGCTTATACAATGAGCAGTTCTTC
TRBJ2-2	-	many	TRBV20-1	CSGTGFTGELFF	TGCAGTGGAACGGGGTTCACCGGGGAGCTGTTTTTT
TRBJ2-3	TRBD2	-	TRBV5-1	CASSLASGDTDTQYF	TGCGCCAGCAGCTTGGCTAGCGGGGACACAGATACGCAGTATTTT
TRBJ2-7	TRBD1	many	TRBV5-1	CASSLYSGGYEQYF	TGCGCCAGCAGCTTGTATTCAGGGGGCTACGAGCAGTACTTC
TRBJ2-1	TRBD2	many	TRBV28	CASRRRGVAGSYNEQFF	TGTGCCAGCAGGCGACGGGGGGTAGCGGGCTCCTACAATGAGCAGTTCTTC
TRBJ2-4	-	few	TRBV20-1	CSAKAAGENIQYF	TGCAGTGCTAAGGCGGCAGGGGAAAACATTCAGTACTTC
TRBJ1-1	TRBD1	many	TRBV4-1	CASSQEGTGNTEAFF	TGCGCCAGCAGCCAAGAAGGGACAGGGAACACTGAAGCTTTCTTT
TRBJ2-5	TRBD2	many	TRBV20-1	CSAIRTSGREETQYF	TGCAGTGCTATAAGGACTAGCGGGAGGGAAGAGACCCAGTACTTC
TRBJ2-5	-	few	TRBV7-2	CASSLMARGQETQYF	TGTGCCAGCAGCTTAATGGCTAGGGGCCAAGAGACCCAGTACTTC
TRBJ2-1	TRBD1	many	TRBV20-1	CSARDYGTGGGEQFF	TGCAGTGCTAGAGACTACGGGACAGGGGGCGGTGAGCAGTTCTTC
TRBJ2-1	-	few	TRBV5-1	CASSFSLSSYNEQFF	TGCGCCAGCAGCTTTAGCCTTAGCTCCTACAATGAGCAGTTCTTC
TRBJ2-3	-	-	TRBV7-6	CASSKTSATADTQYF	TGTGCCAGCAGCAAAACTAGTGCGACCGCAGATACGCAGTATTTT
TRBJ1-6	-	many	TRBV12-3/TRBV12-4	CASSSRIPDSAGALHF	TGTGCCAGCAGTTCCCGTATACCGGACTCCGCTGGGGCCCTCCACTTT
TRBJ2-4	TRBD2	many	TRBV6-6	CASSGTSGAKNIQYF	TGTGCCAGCAGCGGGACTAGCGGAGCCAAAAACATTCAGTACTTC
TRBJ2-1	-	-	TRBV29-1	CSGDYSNEQFF	TGCAGCGGGGATTACAGCAATGAGCAGTTCTTC
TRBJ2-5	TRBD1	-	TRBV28	CASSLLGDRAETQYF	TGTGCCAGCAGTTTACTAGGGGACAGGGCCGAGACCCAGTACTTC
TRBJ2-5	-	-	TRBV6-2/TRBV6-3	CASSFTGYQETQYF	TGTGCCAGCAGTTTTACAGGTTACCAAGAGACCCAGTACTTC
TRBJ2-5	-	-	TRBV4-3	CASSQRGTPQETQYF	TGCGCCAGCAGCCAACGCGGGACACCTCAAGAGACCCAGTACTTC
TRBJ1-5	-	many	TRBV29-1	CSVVTGRESNQPQHF	TGCAGCGTCGTTACAGGGAGGGAGAGCAATCAGCCCCAGCATTTT
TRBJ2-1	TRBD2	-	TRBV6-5	CASSRPGSGGSYNEQFF	TGTGCCAGCAGCCGACCCGGAAGCGGGGGGTCCTACAATGAGCAGTTCTTC
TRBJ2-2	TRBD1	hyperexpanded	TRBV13	CASSLGTGDTGELFF	TGTGCCAGCAGCTTAGGGACAGGGGACACCGGGGAGCTGTTTTTT
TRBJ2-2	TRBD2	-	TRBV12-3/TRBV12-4	CASSPDSSGRAPGELFF	TGTGCCAGCAGTCCCGATTCGAGCGGGAGGGCCCCCGGGGAGCTGTTTTTT
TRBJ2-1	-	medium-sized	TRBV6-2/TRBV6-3	CASSYDLPGNEQFF	TGTGCCAGCAGTTACGATCTTCCAGGGAATGAGCAGTTCTTC
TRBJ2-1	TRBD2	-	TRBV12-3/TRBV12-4	CASSRSGRGNEQFF	TGTGCCAGCAGCCGTAGCGGGAGGGGCAATGAGCAGTTCTTC
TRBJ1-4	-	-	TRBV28	CASSFLFSRAPTNEKLFF	TGTGCCAGCAGTTTCTTATTCTCCAGGGCTCCAACTAATGAAAAACTGTTTTTT
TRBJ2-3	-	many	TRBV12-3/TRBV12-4	CATQGRGFSTDTQYF	TGTGCCACCCAGGGGCGAGGATTCAGCACAGATACGCAGTATTTT
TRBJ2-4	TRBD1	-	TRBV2	CASRDRNIQYF	TGTGCCAGCAGGGACAGGAACATTCAGTACTTC
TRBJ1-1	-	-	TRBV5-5	CATQTVPNTEAFF	TGTGCCACCCAAACAGTCCCGAACACTGAAGCTTTCTTT
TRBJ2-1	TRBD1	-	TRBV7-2	CASSTGQGGNEQFF	TGTGCCAGCAGCACGGGACAGGGAGGCAATGAGCAGTTCTTC
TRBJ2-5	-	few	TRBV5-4	CASSLVGRGGETQYF	TGTGCCAGCAGCTTGGTCGGCAGGGGAGGAGAGACCCAGTACTTC